This TCR beta chain came from a study of long-term antiretroviral therapy in people with HIV. Version v3.0 of the immunoSEQ assay ran at survey level. Samples were sequenced targeting roughly 40,000-50,000 T-cell genomes each. Repertoires were generated with immunoSEQ multiplex PCR, while TCRdb's copy carries only in-frame clones and drops some. Seen here are about 32,000 clones, just under 95% observed once, and the top ten hold roughly 3.6%. The CDR3 is 14 amino acids. V was clipped by 3 bases and J by 6 bases; unmatched bases: 8. Germline loops: CDR1 LGHNT, CDR2 FRNRAP. The clonotype was recovered from a woman in her forties or fifties with HIV. Sequencing was performed on unsorted PBMCs, taken 4.1 years after starting antiretroviral therapy. The chain is built from TRBV12-5 and TRBJ2-7, with TRBD1 matching over 7 bases. CDR3 protein: CASGLTSTGSEQYF. CDR3 DNA: TGTGCTAGTGGTTTAACTTCGACAGGGAGCGAGCAGTACTTC.